The clone carrying this T cell receptor beta chain was seen a handful of times. No antigen is known for it. V was shortened by 5 bases and J by 4 bases, with 6 bases between the two germline ends. The CDR3 consists of 12 residues. Then a second PCR, running roughly 7 to 11 cycles, was carried out with a sample-barcoded 5' primer and a J-beta primer mix. TCRdb re-called the 5' RACE reads through MiXCR, storing one row per CDR3 protein. This sample has about 800,000 distinct CDR3 sequences; 25% occur once, and the top ten carry approximately 4%. Per sample, a minimum of 6.5 million PBMCs were isolated. Total RNA extraction produced at least 5.5 micrograms (per sample) for the study. These data belong to a study of blood T cells in healthy people across ages. Whole-study results and caveats: Long-lived donors had more naive CD4+ cells and higher diversity than aged donors.

This same sample was also taken into another study, of T cells of mothers and their children. As that report states: The donor cohort consisted of a few healthy Caucasian mothers and their six children.

The sample was blood. The chain has TRBV12-3 or TRBV12-4 and TRBJ2-1; no firm D call. This TCR came from a boy younger than 18 in good health. DNA for the CDR3: TGTGCCAGCAGTCCTGCGTACAATGAGCAGTTCTTC. This sequence encodes CASSPAYNEQFF.